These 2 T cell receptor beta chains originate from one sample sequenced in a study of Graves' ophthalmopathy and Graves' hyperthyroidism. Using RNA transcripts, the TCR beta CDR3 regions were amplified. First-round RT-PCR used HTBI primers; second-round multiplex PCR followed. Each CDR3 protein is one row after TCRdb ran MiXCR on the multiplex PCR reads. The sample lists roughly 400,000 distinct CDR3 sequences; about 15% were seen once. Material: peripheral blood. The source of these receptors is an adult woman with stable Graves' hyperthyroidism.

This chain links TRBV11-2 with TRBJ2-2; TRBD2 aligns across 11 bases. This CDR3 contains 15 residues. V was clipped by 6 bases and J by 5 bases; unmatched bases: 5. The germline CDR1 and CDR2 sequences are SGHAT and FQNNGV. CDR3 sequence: CASRPGLAATGELFF. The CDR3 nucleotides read TGTGCCAGCAGACCGGGACTAGCGGCTACCGGGGAGCTGTTTTTT. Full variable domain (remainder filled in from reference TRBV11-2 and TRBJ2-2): EAGVAQSPRYKIIEKRQSVAFWCNPISGHATLYWYQQILGQGPKLLIQFQNNGVVDDSQLPKDRFSAERLKGVDSTLKIQPAKLEDSAVYLCASRPGLAATGELFFGEGSRLTVL.

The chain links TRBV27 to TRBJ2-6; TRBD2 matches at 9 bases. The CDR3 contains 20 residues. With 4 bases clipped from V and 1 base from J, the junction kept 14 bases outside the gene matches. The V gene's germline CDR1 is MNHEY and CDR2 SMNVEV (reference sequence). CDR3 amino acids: CASSSAPGRGGTSGANVLTF. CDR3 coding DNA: TGTGCCAGCAGTTCCGCCCCCGGGCGGGGGGGCACATCTGGGGCCAACGTCCTGACTTTC.